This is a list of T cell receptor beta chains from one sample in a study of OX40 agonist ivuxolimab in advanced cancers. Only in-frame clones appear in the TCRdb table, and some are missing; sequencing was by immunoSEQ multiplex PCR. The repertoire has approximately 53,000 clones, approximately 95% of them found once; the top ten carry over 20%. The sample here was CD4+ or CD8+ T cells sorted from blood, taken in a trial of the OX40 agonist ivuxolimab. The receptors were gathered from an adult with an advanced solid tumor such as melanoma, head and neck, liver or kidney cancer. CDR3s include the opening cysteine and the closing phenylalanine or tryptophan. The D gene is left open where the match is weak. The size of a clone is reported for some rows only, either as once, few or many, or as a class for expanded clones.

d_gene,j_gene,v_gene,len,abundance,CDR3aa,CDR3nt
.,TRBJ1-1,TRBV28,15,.,CASSLIRAANTEAFF,TGTGCCAGCAGTTTGATTCGGGCGGCGAACACTGAAGCTTTCTTT
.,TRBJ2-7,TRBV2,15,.,CASSTVKTETYEQYF,TGTGCCAGCAGCACCGTCAAGACTGAAACCTACGAGCAGTACTTC
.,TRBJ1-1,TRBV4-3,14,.,CASSQDLVAYEAFF,TGCGCCAGCAGCCAAGATTTGGTCGCATATGAAGCTTTCTTT
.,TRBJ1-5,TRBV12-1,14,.,CASKERYSNQPQHF,TGTGCCAGCAAGGAGCGCTATAGCAATCAGCCCCAGCATTTT
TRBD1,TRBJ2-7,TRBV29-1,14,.,CSATGVVNPYEQYF,TGCAGCGCCACAGGGGTCGTTAATCCCTACGAGCAGTACTTC
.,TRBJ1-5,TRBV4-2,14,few,CASSQTASNQPQHF,TGTGCCAGCAGCCAGACAGCTAGCAATCAGCCCCAGCATTTT
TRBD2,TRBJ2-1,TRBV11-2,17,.,CASSATAAGGSYNEQFF,TGTGCCAGCAGCGCCACGGCCGCGGGGGGCTCCTACAATGAGCAGTTCTTC
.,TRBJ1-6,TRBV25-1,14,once,CASSGQVYNSPLHF,TGTGCCAGCAGTGGACAGGTCTATAATTCACCCCTCCACTTT
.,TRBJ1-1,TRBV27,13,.,CASRVTGNTEAFF,TGTGCCAGCAGGGTAACTGGGAACACTGAAGCTTTCTTT
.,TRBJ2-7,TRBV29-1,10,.,CSAQKGEQYF,TGCAGCGCCCAAAAGGGGGAGCAGTACTTC
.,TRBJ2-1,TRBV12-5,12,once,CASGLDYNEQFF,TGTGCTAGTGGTTTGGATTACAATGAGCAGTTCTTC
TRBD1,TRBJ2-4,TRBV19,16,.,CASSLDRAFGKNIQYF,TGTGCCAGTAGTTTAGACAGGGCCTTTGGCAAAAACATTCAGTACTTC
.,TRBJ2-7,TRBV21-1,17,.,CASRAHPGLRNSYEQYF,TGTGCCAGCCGAGCACACCCGGGACTTCGAAACTCCTACGAGCAGTACTTC
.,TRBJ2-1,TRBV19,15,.,CASSAHSSLYNEQFF,TGTGCCAGTAGCGCTCATTCGAGTCTTTACAATGAGCAGTTCTTC
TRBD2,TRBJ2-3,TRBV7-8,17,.,CASSLETSGILQDTQYF,TGTGCCAGCAGCTTAGAGACTAGCGGGATATTACAAGATACGCAGTATTTT
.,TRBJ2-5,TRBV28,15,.,CASSFRRDLKRTQYF,TGTGCCAGCAGTTTCAGACGGGACCTTAAGAGGACCCAGTACTTC
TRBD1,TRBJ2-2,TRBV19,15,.,CASSTYHRGTGELFF,TGTGCCAGTAGTACCTACCACAGGGGCACCGGGGAGCTGTTTTTT
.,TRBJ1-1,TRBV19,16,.,CASSIDLEGTNTEAFF,TGTGCCAGTAGTATAGATCTGGAGGGAACGAACACTGAAGCTTTCTTT
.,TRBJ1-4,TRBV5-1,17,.,CASSGGRGKATNEKLFF,TGCGCCAGCAGCGGCGGAAGGGGGAAAGCAACTAATGAAAAACTGTTTTTT
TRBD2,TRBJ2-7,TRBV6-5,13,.,CASSLSGTYEQYF,TGTGCCAGCAGCCTTAGCGGGACCTACGAGCAGTACTTC
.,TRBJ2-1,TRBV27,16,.,CASSFLAGSSYNEQFF,TGTGCCAGCAGTTTCCTGGCCGGGAGCTCCTACAATGAGCAGTTCTTC
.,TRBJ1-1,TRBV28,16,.,CASRLNGGPMNTEAFF,TGTGCCAGCAGACTGAATGGGGGCCCCATGAACACTGAAGCTTTCTTT
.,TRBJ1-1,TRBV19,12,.,CASKQGGTEAFF,TGTGCCAGTAAACAGGGAGGGACTGAAGCTTTCTTT
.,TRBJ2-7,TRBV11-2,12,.,CASSLAPYEQYF,TGTGCCAGCAGCTTAGCCCCATACGAGCAGTACTTC
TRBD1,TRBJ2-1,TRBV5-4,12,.,CASSWGQDGQFF,TGTGCCAGCAGCTGGGGACAGGATGGGCAGTTCTTC
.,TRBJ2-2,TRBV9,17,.,CASSVVSQAPDTGELFF,TGTGCCAGCAGCGTAGTGAGTCAGGCCCCGGACACCGGGGAGCTGTTTTTT
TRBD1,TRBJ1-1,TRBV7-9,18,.,CASGLHRKETGPNTEAFF,TGTGCCAGCGGATTACACAGAAAAGAGACAGGGCCGAACACTGAAGCTTTCTTT
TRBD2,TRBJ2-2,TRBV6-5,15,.,CASSYGLAGRGELFF,TGTGCCAGCAGTTACGGACTAGCGGGAAGAGGGGAGCTGTTTTTT
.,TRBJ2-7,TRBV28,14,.,CASSLPSGAYEQYF,TGTGCCAGCAGTTTACCTTCAGGGGCCTACGAGCAGTACTTC
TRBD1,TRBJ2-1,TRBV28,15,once,CASSLQDRGYNEQFF,TGTGCCAGCAGTCTGCAGGACAGGGGCTACAATGAGCAGTTCTTC